This TCR beta chain was sequenced for a study of long-term antiretroviral therapy in people with HIV. Study-wide results and limits: The repertoire was dominated at all time points by clones expanded before ART. CDR3 length ranges were narrower in HIV repertoires than in controls.

Survey-level resolution applied to immunoSEQ assay v3.0. Repertoires were generated with immunoSEQ multiplex PCR, while TCRdb's copy carries only in-frame clones and drops some. The sample yields roughly 28,000 clones, 70% to 90% seen once. This CDR3 is built from 15 residues. Trimming at V came to 6 bases and at J to 8 bases, leaving 8 bases not matched to a gene. Germline V gene lookup returns CDR1 SEHNR and CDR2 FQNEAQ (reference sequence). Concerning this clone itself: Antigen: not known.

The clonotype comes from a man in his forties with HIV. The sample in question was unsorted PBMCs, obtained roughly 2.6 years after starting antiretroviral therapy. The V gene is TRBV7-9, the J gene TRBJ2-1, with 12 bases matching TRBD2. CDR3 nucleotide sequence: TGTGCCAGCAGTTATCCGACTAGCGGGAGCGATGAGCAGTTCTTC. Its translation: CASSYPTSGSDEQFF.